What follows are 8 T cell receptor beta chains derived from one specimen sequenced in a study of beta chain features in type 1 diabetes. General observations from the study: Moderately but significantly shorter TCRB CDR3s were found in Type 1 diabetes patients in all four CD4+ subsets.

Every isolated RNA sample was fully reverse transcribed, so sequencing captured expressed TCRB transcripts. The table came from immunoSEQ multiplex PCR; TCRdb's copy has only in-frame clones and leaves some out. This table holds around 280,000 clones, approximately 15% found once. These receptors lack a known antigen. Sequenced sample: naive CD4+ T cells from blood. Every receptor here comes from a man between 18 and 35 years old with type 1 diabetes.

This rearrangement joins TRBV9 to TRBJ1-2; D gene ambiguous. Between the trimmed V and J ends, which lost 0 bases and 2 bases, there was a span of 8 bases. From germline, CDR1 is SGDLS and CDR2 YYNGEE. CDR3 length: 14 residues. The CDR3 DNA sequence: TGTGCCAGCAGCGTAGGACGAGGGAACTATGGCTACACCTTC. Its protein product is CASSVGRGNYGYTF.

The chain combines TRBV28 with TRBJ2-1; 9 bases align to TRBD2. CDR1 is MDHEN, CDR2 SYDVKM, per germline. This CDR3 comprises 13 residues. The V and J ends lost 8 bases and 5 bases, in that order; junction bases with no gene match: 4. The CDR3 DNA is TGTGCCAGCTGGACTAGCGATCACAATGAGCAGTTCTTC. Its protein is CASWTSDHNEQFF.

This rearrangement joins TRBV5-1 to TRBJ2-1; D is possibly TRBD1 (6 bases). The germline gives CDR1 SGHRS, CDR2 YFSETQ. The CDR3 has 13 amino acids. Trimming removed 0 bases at V and 8 bases at J, with 9 bases between. The CDR3 DNA follows: TGCGCCAGCAGCTTGGCGGGACACGATGAGCAGTTCTTC. Its protein is CASSLAGHDEQFF.

CDR3 region: CASSSHIPPETQYF. CDR3 sequence (DNA): TGTGCCAGCAGTTCCCACATTCCCCCAGAGACCCAGTACTTC. The chain carries TRBV28 and TRBJ2-5; D remains unclear. Deletions cut 4 bases from V and 4 bases from J, with 13 bases between. The CDR3 spans 14 residues. CDR1 is MDHEN, CDR2 SYDVKM, per germline.

The chain has TRBV12-5 and TRBJ2-1; perhaps TRBD2 as D (6 bases). V lost 1 base, J lost 5 bases, and 15 bases lay in between. CDR1 LGHNT and CDR2 FRNRAP come from the germline V gene. There are 16 residues in the CDR3. The CDR3 protein is CASGLGTWDFHNEQFF. CDR3 sequence (DNA): TGTGCTAGTGGTTTGGGGACCTGGGACTTCCACAATGAGCAGTTCTTC. Looking up the rest from reference TRBV12-5 and TRBJ2-1 gives the full variable domain: DARVTQTPRHKVTEMGQEVTMRCQPILGHNTVFWYRQTMMQGLELLAYFRNRAPLDDSGMPKDRFSAEMPDATLATLKIQPSEPRDSAVYFCASGLGTWDFHNEQFFGPGTRLTVL.

V and J are TRBV27 and TRBJ2-7; possible D gene TRBD2, 5 bases. V was pared by 5 bases and J by 0 bases, with 11 bases between. CDR1 and CDR2 (germline): MNHEY, SMNVEV (reference sequence). This CDR3 is 14 amino acids long. CDR3 amino acids: CASSLDYNSYEQYF. DNA for the CDR3: TGTGCCAGCAGTCTTGACTACAACTCCTACGAGCAGTACTTC.

The J gene is TRBJ2-7, the V gene TRBV5-1; 11 positions agree with TRBD1. The CDR3 runs to 15 residues. Germline loops: CDR1 SGHRS, CDR2 YFSETQ. V shed 4 bases, J shed 2 bases, and the junction held 5 bases outside the gene matches. CDR3 protein: CASSIRDRGAYEQYF. In DNA form, the CDR3 reads TGCGCCAGCAGCATCCGGGACAGGGGGGCCTACGAGCAGTACTTC.

This clone showed up just a few times. The chain carries TRBV28 and TRBJ2-1, with TRBD2 identical over 15 bases. Trimming removed 5 bases from V and 6 bases from J; junction bases left unmatched: 11. From germline, CDR1 is MDHEN and CDR2 SYDVKM. The CDR3 runs to 18 residues. CDR3 DNA: TGTGCCAGCAGTCTTAAATTGGGACTAGCGGGAGGTAGCAATGAGCAGTTCTTC. Protein: CASSLKLGLAGGSNEQFF.